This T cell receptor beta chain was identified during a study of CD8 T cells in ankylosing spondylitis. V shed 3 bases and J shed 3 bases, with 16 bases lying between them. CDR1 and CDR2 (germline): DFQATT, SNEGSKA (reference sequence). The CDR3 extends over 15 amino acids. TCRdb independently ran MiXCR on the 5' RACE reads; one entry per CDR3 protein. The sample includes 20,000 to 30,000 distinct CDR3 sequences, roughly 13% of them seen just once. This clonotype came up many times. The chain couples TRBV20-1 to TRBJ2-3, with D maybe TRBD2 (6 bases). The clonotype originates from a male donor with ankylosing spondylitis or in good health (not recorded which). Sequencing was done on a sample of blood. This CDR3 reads CSASGGVSTTDTQYF. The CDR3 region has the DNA TGCAGTGCTAGCGGGGGTGTTAGTACGACAGATACGCAGTATTTT.